This T cell receptor (beta chain) was identified during a study of T cell repertoires in cytomegalovirus infection. Study background: HLA-B-restricted CMV epitopes that are well studied, plus recently identified HLA-C-restricted ones, were used by the study. Public TCR beta signatures were indicative of both CMV infection and a matching HLA type.

The germline V and J ends were trimmed by 1 base and 11 bases, with 12 bases remaining between them. Germline assignment: CDR1 SGHTA and CDR2 FQGNSA. The CDR3 runs 14 residues. This clonotype showed up just a few times. Its antigen is not known. TCRdb re-derived calls from the reads in MiXCR, one entry per CDR3 protein. The profile shows a few hundred thousand distinct CDR3 sequences, 42% of them singletons. Whole-study findings and limits: Based on cumulative public TCR beta family frequency, carriers of CMV plus the relevant HLA were identified.

The chain links TRBV7-2 to TRBJ1-6; D remains unclear. The sequence was collected from a human donor in good health (CMV status not recorded). Some clones in this sample may be carry-over from other donors' samples. The sample here was cultured PBMCs, taken from culture after CMV antigen stimulation. CDR3 protein: CASSLEPQLTPLHF. The CDR3 DNA follows: TGTGCCAGCAGCTTAGAGCCCCAGCTAACACCCCTCCACTTT. The complete variable domain, with remaining parts taken from reference TRBV7-2 and TRBJ1-6, reads GAGVSQSPSNKVTEKGKDVELRCDPISGHTALYWYRQSLGQGLEFLIYFQGNSAPDKSGLPSDRFSAERTGGSVSTLTIQRTQQEDSAVYLCASSLEPQLTPLHFGNGTRLTVT.